The 32 T cell receptor beta chains below come from one sample, sequenced in a study of blood T cell repertoires in COVID-19. This table comes from immunoSEQ multiplex PCR, and its TCRdb copy is limited to in-frame clones, with some not included. The data show tens of thousands of clones, with about 91% seen just once and 2% to 2.5% held by the top ten. Sequencing input: peripheral blood. The receptors come from a man over 45 with active COVID-19.

This clone has a single count. The rearrangement joins TRBV5-1 to TRBJ1-2; TRBD1 matches at 10 bases. The V segment lost 3 bases and the J segment 4 bases; nucleotides outside the gene matches: 3. This CDR3 comprises 14 residues. Germline V gene sequence: CDR1 SGHRS, CDR2 YFSETQ. The DNA of the CDR3 is TGCGCCAGCAGCTCGACAGGGGGCGCCTATGGCTACACCTTC. It yields the protein CASSSTGGAYGYTF.

The rearrangement uses TRBV3-1 (or the pseudogene TRBV3-2) and TRBJ1-2, with D tentatively TRBD1 (6 bases). V dropped 6 bases and J dropped 2 bases, with 13 bases sitting between them. The germline V gene encodes CDR1 LGHDT and CDR2 YNNKEL (reference sequence). This CDR3 is 14 amino acids long. The CDR3 protein is CASRERTGNYGYTF. The CDR3 coding sequence is TGTGCCAGCAGGGAAAGAACAGGGAACTATGGCTACACCTTC.

The chain combines TRBV9 with TRBJ1-5; 7 bases line up with TRBD1. The CDR3 runs to 15 residues. Trimming took 0 bases from V and 3 from J; bases not matched to a gene: 3. Germline V CDR1 and CDR2: SGDLS, YYNGEE. The CDR3 is CASSVEGTDNQPQHF. Written as DNA, the CDR3 is TGTGCCAGCAGCGTAGAAGGGACAGACAATCAGCCCCAGCATTTT.

The chain has TRBV5-1 and TRBJ1-4; the D is unclear. Germline V gene sequence: CDR1 SGHRS, CDR2 YFSETQ. V gave up 3 bases and J gave up 2 bases, with 5 bases separating them. The CDR3 is 13 residues long. In nucleotides, the CDR3 is TGCGCCAGCAGCTCGGGGACTAATGAAAAACTGTTTTTT. Translation gives CASSSGTNEKLFF.

The chain has TRBV18 and TRBJ2-1; tentatively, D is TRBD1 (8 bases). This CDR3 is 22 amino acids long. V was pared by 5 bases and J by 1 base, with 33 bases between. The germline CDR1 and CDR2 sequences are KGHSH and LQKENI. Written as DNA, the CDR3 is TGTGCCAGCTCATCCTACCAGACAGGAGACAGGGGACTATCTCGATCCTACAATGAGCAGTTCTTC. This codes for CASSSYQTGDRGLSRSYNEQFF. Complete variable domain (other parts from reference TRBV18 and TRBJ2-1): NAGVMQNPRHLVRRRGQEARLRCSPMKGHSHVYWYRQLPEEGLKFMVYLQKENIIDESGMPKERFSAEFPKEGPSILRIQQVVRGDSAAYFCASSSYQTGDRGLSRSYNEQFFGPGTRLTVL.

V is TRBV3-1 (or the pseudogene TRBV3-2) and J is TRBJ1-2, with no clear D. V was shortened by 2 bases and J by 11 bases, with 9 bases between the two germline ends. Germline CDR1 and CDR2: LGHDT and YNNKEL (reference sequence). This CDR3 has 11 residues. The CDR3 protein is CASSQLGVYTF. DNA of the CDR3: TGTGCCAGCAGCCAACTCGGGGTGTACACCTTC.

V and J are TRBV19 and TRBJ1-2; 8 bases line up with TRBD1. Germline V gene sequence: CDR1 LNHDA, CDR2 SQIVND (reference sequence). The CDR3 length is 15 residues. The V gene end was trimmed by 6 bases and the J gene end by 8 bases; junction bases not matched to a gene: 14. The CDR3 here is CASSPRQGPEVGYTF. The CDR3 DNA sequence: TGTGCCAGTAGCCCCCGACAGGGGCCCGAGGTCGGCTACACCTTC.

The chain combines TRBV5-8 with TRBJ1-5; unclear D gene. CDR3 length: 15 amino acids. Germline-derived CDR1 and CDR2 are SGHTS and YDEGEE. The germline V and J ends were trimmed by 0 bases and 4 bases, with 11 bases remaining between them. In DNA, the CDR3 is TGTGCCAGCAGCTTGGGGACCGGGAGAAATCAGCCCCAGCATTTT. Its protein is CASSLGTGRNQPQHF.

CDR3 sequence reads: CASSPGLGQSYGYTF. The CDR3 DNA sequence: TGCGCCAGCAGCCCCGGGTTAGGACAGAGCTATGGCTACACCTTC. This chain links TRBV5-1 with TRBJ1-2, with D possibly matching TRBD1 (6 bases). The germline V and J ends were trimmed by 4 bases and 4 bases, with 17 bases remaining between them. CDR3 size: 15 residues. The germline CDR1 and CDR2 sequences are SGHRS and YFSETQ.

This chain joins TRBV11-2 and TRBJ2-7, with 9 positions matching TRBD2. The J segment lost 7 bases and the V segment lost 5 bases, leaving 12 bases of the junction unmatched. The CDR3 has 15 amino acids. Germline CDR1 SGHAT, CDR2 FQNNGV. For the CDR3, the DNA is TGTGCCAGCAGCCCAAACGCGGGAGGGCCTGAAGAGCAGTACTTC. Translation: CASSPNAGGPEEQYF.

V usage is TRBV6-1 and J usage is TRBJ1-2, with D hard to call. The ends were cut back, 2 bases at V and 4 bases at J, with 17 bases in the middle. The CDR3 is made up of 16 amino acids. Germline V gene sequence: CDR1 MNHNS, CDR2 SASEGT. CDR3 region: CASSESVTPRVYGYTF. The CDR3 DNA reads as TGTGCCAGCAGTGAATCAGTGACCCCGCGGGTCTATGGCTACACCTTC.

The J gene is TRBJ1-1, the V gene TRBV7-9; D possibly corresponds to TRBD1 (5 bases). Trimming pared 5 bases from V and 5 bases from J, leaving 15 bases between. CDR1 and CDR2 (germline): SEHNR, FQNEAQ (reference sequence). The CDR3 runs 14 residues. In DNA form, the CDR3 reads TGTGCCAGCAGCCCCCGGGGGGACGGGACTGAAGCTTTCTTT. Translating gives CASSPRGDGTEAFF.

The chain links TRBV30 to TRBJ2-1, with 7 bases aligning to TRBD2. V dropped 5 bases and J dropped 7; count of bases not matched to a gene: 17. The CDR3 contains 16 residues. The germline V gene has CDR1 GTSNPN and CDR2 SVGIG (reference sequence). The chain's CDR3 is CAWCYGAGVDVNEQFF. The CDR3 nucleotides read TGTGCCTGGTGTTACGGCGCGGGAGTAGACGTAAATGAGCAGTTCTTC. The whole variable domain, filled in from reference TRBV30 and TRBJ2-1, reads SQTIHQWPATLVQPVGSPLSLECTVEGTSNPNLYWYRQAAGRGLQLLFYSVGIGQISSEVPQNLSASRPQDRQFILSSKKLLLSDSGFYLCAWCYGAGVDVNEQFFGPGTRLTVL.

The CDR3 DNA follows: TGTGCCACTAAAAAGGGGGATAGCGGGACCTTATACTTAACCAACAATGAGCAGTTCTTC. Its protein is CATKKGDSGTLYLTNNEQFF. This chain joins TRBV5-8 and TRBJ2-1; 8 bases are shared with TRBD2. This CDR3 has 20 residues. Germline-derived CDR1 and CDR2 are SGHTS and YDEGEE. J was trimmed by 5 bases and V by 9 bases; bases with no gene match: 28. Full variable domain (outside the CDR3, taken from reference TRBV5-8 and TRBJ2-1): EAGVTQSPTHLIKTRGQQATLRCSPISGHTSVYWYQQALGLGLQFLLWYDEGEERNRGNFPPRFSGRQFPNYSSELNVNALELEDSALYLCATKKGDSGTLYLTNNEQFFGPGTRLTVL.

This clone was counted a single time. This CDR3 is CAITGSGTANSPLHF. The CDR3 nucleotides are TGTGCCATCACCGGTTCGGGTACCGCTAATTCACCCCTCCACTTT. The gene calls are TRBV10-3 and TRBJ1-6, with no clear D. The germline V gene has CDR1 ENHRY and CDR2 SYGVKD. The CDR3 consists of 15 residues. The V end lost 7 bases, the J end lost 6 bases, and 16 bases lay between the germline ends.

CDR3 in DNA: TGTGCCAGCAGCTTGGCAGGGACAGATACGCAGTATTTT. Translated, it gives CASSLAGTDTQYF. V gene TRBV5-4 combines with J gene TRBJ2-3; tentative D call: TRBD1 (5 bases). V dropped 0 bases and J dropped 3 bases, with 5 bases sitting between them. CDR3 size: 13 residues. Germline loops: CDR1 SGHNT, CDR2 YYREEE (reference sequence).

The chain couples TRBV10-3 to TRBJ1-1; D may be TRBD1 (5 bases). V shed 2 bases and J shed 2 bases, with 9 bases lying between them. The germline V gene encodes CDR1 ENHRY and CDR2 SYGVKD. The CDR3 sequence is 14 residues long. The CDR3 coding sequence is TGTGCCATCAGTGAGACCCAGGGCAACACTGAAGCTTTCTTT. Amino acids: CAISETQGNTEAFF.

V gene TRBV6-6 combines with J gene TRBJ1-4; D remains ambiguous. Trimming cost V 6 bases and J 8 bases, with 16 bases left between them. Germline V lookup: CDR1 MNHNY, CDR2 SVGAGI (reference sequence). This CDR3 spans 14 amino acids. CDR3: CASSPADKWEKLFF. Here the CDR3 DNA reads TGTGCCAGCAGCCCCGCAGACAAATGGGAAAAACTGTTTTTT.

This clone has just one count. The chain is built from TRBV5-1 and TRBJ2-5; D perhaps matches TRBD2 (5 bases). Germline V gene lookup returns CDR1 SGHRS and CDR2 YFSETQ. Trimming took off 0 bases at V and 3 bases at J, with 9 bases between the two ends. The CDR3 runs to 14 residues. CDR3 protein: CASSLGTFKETQYF. In nucleotides, the CDR3 is TGCGCCAGCAGCTTGGGGACTTTTAAAGAGACCCAGTACTTC.

This clone is a singleton in its sample. The chain recombines TRBV5-4 with TRBJ2-3; TRBD2 matches 8 bases. The trim removed 4 bases at V and 2 bases at J, leaving 9 bases unmatched. This CDR3 has 16 amino acids. Germline CDR1 and CDR2: SGHNT and YYREEE (reference sequence). The CDR3 reads CASSPGGGDTTDTQYF. The DNA of the CDR3 is TGTGCCAGCAGCCCGGGAGGGGGGGACACCACAGATACGCAGTATTTT.

CDR3 DNA sequence: TGCGCCAGCAGCCCCGAGGGACTCACAGATACGCAGTATTTT. Translated, it gives CASSPEGLTDTQYF. V gene TRBV5-1 combines with J gene TRBJ2-3; D might be TRBD2 (6 bases). Trimming left V 4 bases short and J 2 bases short, with 11 bases between. The length of the CDR3 is 14 residues. Germline CDR1 SGHRS, CDR2 YFSETQ.

This chain links TRBV21-1 with TRBJ1-1. TRBV21-1 is labeled a pseudogene. The CDR3 contains 17 residues. CDR3 nucleotides: TGTGCCAGCAGCAAAGCGCTTTCGAGGCGGATGAACACTGAAGCTTTCTTT. It is translated as CASSKALSRRMNTEAFF.

This clone was detected only once. The V and J genes are TRBV15 and TRBJ2-7, with 8 bases that match TRBD1. The CDR3 runs 15 residues. V was pared by 1 base and J by 2 bases, with 4 bases of the junction left unmatched. In germline, CDR1 is LNHNV, CDR2 YYDKDF (reference sequence). The CDR3 bases are TGTGCCACCAGCAGAGGCACCAGGGGGCCCTACGAGCAGTACTTC. Its translation: CATSRGTRGPYEQYF.

The chain links TRBV5-4 to TRBJ1-4, with 7 bases lining up with TRBD1. This CDR3 has 15 amino acids. V shed 1 base, J shed 8 bases, and the junction held 8 bases outside the gene matches. CDR1 SGHNT and CDR2 YYREEE come from the germline V gene (reference sequence). CDR3 DNA sequence: TGTGCCAGCAGCTTGAAGACAGGGTCGGGGGAAAAACTGTTTTTT. Amino acid sequence: CASSLKTGSGEKLFF.

The gene calls are TRBV6-1 and TRBJ1-2; the D gene is possibly TRBD1 (5 bases). This CDR3 is 12 amino acids long. The V gene's germline CDR1 is MNHNS and CDR2 SASEGT. Trimming left V 2 bases short and J 8 bases short, with 9 bases between. CDR3 sequence reads: CASSESWGGYTF. In DNA form, the CDR3 reads TGTGCCAGCAGTGAATCCTGGGGCGGCTACACCTTC.

The chain recombines TRBV5-4 with TRBJ2-7, with 7 bases aligning to TRBD1. CDR1 is SGHNT and CDR2 is YYREEE in the germline V gene (reference sequence). Trimming took 4 bases from V and 6 from J; bases not matched to a gene: 7. The CDR3 is 13 amino acids. The CDR3 nucleotides are TGTGCCAGCAGCCCCGGGACAGCCACCGAGCAGTACTTC. As protein: CASSPGTATEQYF.

CDR3 sequence reads: CASSLGQMGQPQHF. Here the CDR3 DNA reads TGTGCCAGCTCACTGGGACAAATGGGGCAGCCCCAGCATTTT. The genes are TRBV18 and TRBJ1-5, with D possibly being TRBD1 (6 bases). Germline assignment: CDR1 KGHSH and CDR2 LQKENI. This CDR3 contains 14 residues. V lost 4 bases to trimming and J lost 7 bases, with 14 bases between them.

The rearrangement uses TRBV6-5 and TRBJ2-7, with 9 bases matching TRBD1. This CDR3 comprises 12 residues. V shed 5 bases, J shed 12 bases, and the junction held 8 bases outside the gene matches. CDR1 is MNHEY, CDR2 SVGAGI, per germline. The CDR3 loop is CASSTGTGILYF. The CDR3 coding sequence is TGTGCCAGCAGTACCGGGACAGGGATTTTGTACTTC.

This chain joins TRBV5-4 and TRBJ2-7; TRBD2 aligns across 7 bases. The V gene's germline CDR1 is SGHNT and CDR2 YYREEE (reference sequence). With 4 bases clipped from V and 6 bases from J, the junction kept 7 bases outside the gene matches. The CDR3 loop spans 13 amino acids. CDR3 loop: CASSTGLGGEQYF. The CDR3 DNA is TGTGCCAGCAGCACTGGACTAGGCGGCGAGCAGTACTTC.

The V gene is TRBV7-3, the J gene TRBJ2-2, with D possibly being TRBD1 (5 bases). V gave up 5 bases and J gave up 5 bases, with 21 bases separating them. CDR1 is SGHTA and CDR2 is FQGTGA in the germline V gene. The CDR3 length is 17 residues. CDR3 in DNA: TGTGCCAGCAGCCCTGGCCCAGCAGGGTATTCAACCGGGGAGCTGTTTTTT. Translating gives CASSPGPAGYSTGELFF.

The rearrangement uses TRBV19 and TRBJ2-3, with 14 bases aligning to TRBD2. V lost 4 bases and J lost 3; bases outside the gene matches: 3. In germline, CDR1 is LNHDA, CDR2 SQIVND (reference sequence). This CDR3 has 16 residues. This chain's CDR3 is CASSTGTSGRTDTQYF. The CDR3 bases are TGTGCCAGTAGTACCGGGACTAGCGGGAGAACAGATACGCAGTATTTT. The full variable domain, rest sourced from reference TRBV19 and TRBJ2-3, is DGGITQSPKYLFRKEGQNVTLSCEQNLNHDAMYWYRQDPGQGLRLIYYSQIVNDFQKGDIAEGYSVSREKKESFPLTVTSAQKNPTAFYLCASSTGTSGRTDTQYFGPGTRLTVL.

The chain employs TRBV14 and TRBJ1-5; the D gene is possibly TRBD1 (5 bases). The CDR3 is made up of 13 amino acids. Germline V lookup: CDR1 SGHDN, CDR2 FVKESK. Trimming left V 1 base short and J 11 bases short, with 12 bases between. CDR3 nucleotide sequence: TGTGCCAGCAGCCAAGTGGGGGGGTCGGCCCAGCATTTT. Protein sequence: CASSQVGGSAQHF.